This T cell receptor beta chain was observed in a study of cytomegalovirus exposure and HLA in healthy donors. Vbeta (60) and Jbeta (13) primers were used in the PCR. Assay: immunoSEQ multiplex PCR; the TCRdb copy retains only in-frame clones and omits some. The sample shows approximately 140,000 clones, roughly 77% of them seen only once. Trimming took 5 bases from V and 0 from J, leaving 18 bases between them. CDR3 length equals 17 residues. Per the germline V gene, CDR1 is MNHEY and CDR2 is SMNVEV (reference sequence). The count of this clone is one. The V gene is TRBV27, the J gene TRBJ2-3; D remains ambiguous. Material: PBMCs. The TCR sequence derives from a female donor in good health and CMV-seronegative. CDR3 nucleotide sequence: TGTGCCAGCAGTAGGTTGGTGACTGGAGCTAGCACAGATACGCAGTATTTT. This translates into CASSRLVTGASTDTQYF.